Presented here are 4 T cell receptor beta chains from one specimen sequenced in a study of human T cells and chemical hapten exposure. Time point given: patch test 2, 6 weeks after DPC sensitization. The treatment here: therapeutic diphenylcyclopropenone sensitization with weekly scalp DPC. TCRdb itself ran the RACE reads through MiXCR, one entry per CDR3 protein. The sample includes 89,000 or so distinct CDR3 sequences, 6.6% of them seen just once. The material sequenced was whole blood, taken in connection with sensitization to the hapten diphenylcyclopropenone (DPC). These receptors all come from a woman under 40 with alopecia areata. Some clones in this sample may be carry-over from other donors' samples.

In its sample, this clonotype was seen many times. The chain employs TRBV2 and TRBJ1-1; no firm D call. CDR1 and CDR2 (germline): SNHLY, FYNNEI. The CDR3 runs 15 residues. V shed 6 bases and J shed 1 base, with 15 bases lying between them. The CDR3 region has the DNA TGTGCCAGCAGCCCGTCCGGAACCAAGAACACTGAAGCTTTCTTT. Translated, it gives CASSPSGTKNTEAFF.

This clonotype was detected many times. The chain employs TRBV6-2 or TRBV6-3 and TRBJ2-5; tentatively, D is TRBD2 (6 bases). The germline CDR1 and CDR2 sequences are MNHEY and SVGEGT. The CDR3 runs to 15 residues. Trimming cost V 4 bases and J 0 bases, with 12 bases left between them. CDR3 loop: CASSFPGRNQETQYF. CDR3 DNA sequence: TGTGCCAGCAGTTTTCCGGGGAGGAACCAAGAGACCCAGTACTTC.

This clonotype came up many times. This sequence joins TRBV27 and TRBJ2-1; unclear D gene. V was pared by 7 bases and J by 5 bases, with 12 bases between. Per the germline V gene, CDR1 is MNHEY and CDR2 is SMNVEV (reference sequence). The length of the CDR3 is 13 residues. DNA for the CDR3: TGTGCCAGCACCGTCGCACCTAACAATGAGCAGTTCTTC. This gives the protein CASTVAPNNEQFF.

The table lists this clonotype with a few counts. The V gene is TRBV7-9, the J gene TRBJ1-5; D is unclear. V shed 8 bases and J shed 2 bases, with 10 bases lying between them. This CDR3 comprises 13 residues. Germline V gene lookup returns CDR1 SEHNR and CDR2 FQNEAQ (reference sequence). This CDR3 is CASSRGGNQPQHF. The DNA of the CDR3 is TGTGCCAGCTCCCGGGGTGGCAATCAGCCCCAGCATTTT.